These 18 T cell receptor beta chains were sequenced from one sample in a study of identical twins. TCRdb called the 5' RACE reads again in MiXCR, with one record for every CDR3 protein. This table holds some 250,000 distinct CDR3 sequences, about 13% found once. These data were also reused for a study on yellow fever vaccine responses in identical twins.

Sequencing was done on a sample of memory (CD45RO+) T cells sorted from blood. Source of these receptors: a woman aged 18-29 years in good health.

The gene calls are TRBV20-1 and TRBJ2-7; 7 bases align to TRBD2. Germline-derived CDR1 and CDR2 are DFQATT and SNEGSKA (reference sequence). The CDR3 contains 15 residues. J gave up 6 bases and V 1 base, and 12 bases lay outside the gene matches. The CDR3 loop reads CSARVQTSLYGEQYF. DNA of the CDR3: TGCAGTGCTAGAGTCCAGACTAGCCTCTACGGCGAGCAGTACTTC.

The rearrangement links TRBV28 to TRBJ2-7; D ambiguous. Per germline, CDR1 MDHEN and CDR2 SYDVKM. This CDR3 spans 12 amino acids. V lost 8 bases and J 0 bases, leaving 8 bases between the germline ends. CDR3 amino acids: CASSALSYEQYF. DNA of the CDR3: TGTGCCAGCTCGGCCCTCTCCTACGAGCAGTACTTC.

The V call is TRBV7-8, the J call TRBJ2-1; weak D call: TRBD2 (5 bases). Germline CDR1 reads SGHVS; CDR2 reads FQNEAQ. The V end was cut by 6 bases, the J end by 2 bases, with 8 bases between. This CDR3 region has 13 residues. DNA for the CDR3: TGTGCCAGCAGAACCGGGGCCTACAATGAGCAGTTCTTC. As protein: CASRTGAYNEQFF.

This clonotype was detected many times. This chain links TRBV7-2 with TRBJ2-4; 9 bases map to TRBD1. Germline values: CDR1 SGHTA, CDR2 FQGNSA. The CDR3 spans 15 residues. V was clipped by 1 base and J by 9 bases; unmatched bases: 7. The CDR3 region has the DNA TGTGCCAGCAGCTTAGAGCGGACAGGGGAGGGCATTCAGTACTTC. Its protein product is CASSLERTGEGIQYF.

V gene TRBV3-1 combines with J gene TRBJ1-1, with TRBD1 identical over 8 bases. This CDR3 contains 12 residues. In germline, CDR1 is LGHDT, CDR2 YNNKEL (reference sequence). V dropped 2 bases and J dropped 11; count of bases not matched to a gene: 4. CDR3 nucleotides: TGTGCCAGCAGCCAAAAACAGGGGGGGGCTTTCTTT. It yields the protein CASSQKQGGAFF.

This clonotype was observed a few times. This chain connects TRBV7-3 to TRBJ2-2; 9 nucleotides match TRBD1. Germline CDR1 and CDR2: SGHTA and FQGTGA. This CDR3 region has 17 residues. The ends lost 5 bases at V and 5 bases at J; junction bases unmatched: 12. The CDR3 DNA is TGTGCCAGCAGCCAACTACCCGGGACAGGGAGAACCGGGGAGCTGTTTTTT. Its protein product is CASSQLPGTGRTGELFF.

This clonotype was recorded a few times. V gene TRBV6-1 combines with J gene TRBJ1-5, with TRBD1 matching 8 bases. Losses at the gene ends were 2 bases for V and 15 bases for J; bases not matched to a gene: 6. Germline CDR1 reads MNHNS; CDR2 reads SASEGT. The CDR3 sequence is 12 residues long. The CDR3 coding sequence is TGTGCCAGCAGTGAAATCCGGACAGGGTGGCATTTT. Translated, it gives CASSEIRTGWHF.

The CDR3 here is CASSVQTGNRELFF. The CDR3 nucleotides are TGTGCCAGCAGCGTCCAAACAGGGAACAGGGAGCTGTTTTTT. The chain links TRBV3-1 to TRBJ2-2, with a tentative D call TRBD1 (6 bases). CDR3 length equals 14 residues. Trimming took 5 bases from V and 9 from J, leaving 16 bases between them. Germline CDR1 LGHDT, CDR2 YNNKEL (reference sequence).

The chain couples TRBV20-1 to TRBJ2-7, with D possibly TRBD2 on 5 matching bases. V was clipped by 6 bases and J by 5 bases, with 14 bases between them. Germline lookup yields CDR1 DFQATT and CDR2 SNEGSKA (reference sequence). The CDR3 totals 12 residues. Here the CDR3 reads CSAKRGPHEQYF. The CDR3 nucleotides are TGCAGTGCAAAAAGAGGGCCCCACGAGCAGTACTTC.

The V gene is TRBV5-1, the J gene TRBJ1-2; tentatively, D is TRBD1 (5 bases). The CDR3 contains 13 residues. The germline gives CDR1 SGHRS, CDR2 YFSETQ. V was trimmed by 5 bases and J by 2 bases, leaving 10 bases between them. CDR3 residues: CASREGSNYGYTF. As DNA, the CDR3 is TGCGCCAGCAGGGAGGGGTCCAACTATGGCTACACCTTC.

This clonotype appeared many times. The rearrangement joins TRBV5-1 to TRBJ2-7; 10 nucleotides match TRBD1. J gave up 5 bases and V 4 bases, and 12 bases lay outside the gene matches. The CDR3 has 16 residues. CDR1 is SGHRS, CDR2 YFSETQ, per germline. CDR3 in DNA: TGCGCCAGCAGCGCAACGATGGGACAGGGGTCCCACGAGCAGTACTTC. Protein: CASSATMGQGSHEQYF.

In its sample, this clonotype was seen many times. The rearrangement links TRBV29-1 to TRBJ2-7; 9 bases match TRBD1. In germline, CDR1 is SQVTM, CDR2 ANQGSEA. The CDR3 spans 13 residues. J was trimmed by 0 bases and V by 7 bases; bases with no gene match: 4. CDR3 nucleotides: TGCAGCGCTGGACAGGGGACCTCCTACGAGCAGTACTTC. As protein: CSAGQGTSYEQYF.

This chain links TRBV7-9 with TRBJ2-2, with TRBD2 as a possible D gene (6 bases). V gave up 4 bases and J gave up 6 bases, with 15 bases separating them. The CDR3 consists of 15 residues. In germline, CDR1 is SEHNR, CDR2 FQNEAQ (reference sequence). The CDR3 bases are TGTGCCAGCAGCTCCACCGGGGGAAGAGCCGGGGAGCTGTTTTTT. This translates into CASSSTGGRAGELFF. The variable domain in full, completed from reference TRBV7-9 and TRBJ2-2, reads DTGVSQNPRHKITKRGQNVTFRCDPISEHNRLYWYRQTLGQGPEFLTYFQNEAQLEKSRLLSDRFSAERPKGSFSTLEIQRTEQGDSAMYLCASSSTGGRAGELFFGEGSRLTVL.

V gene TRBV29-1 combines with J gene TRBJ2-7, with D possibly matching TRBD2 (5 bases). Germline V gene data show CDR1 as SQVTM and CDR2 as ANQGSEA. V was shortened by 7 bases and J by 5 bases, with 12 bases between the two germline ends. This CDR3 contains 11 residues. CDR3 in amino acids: CSASLAHEQYF. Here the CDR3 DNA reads TGCAGCGCCAGCCTAGCACACGAGCAGTACTTC.

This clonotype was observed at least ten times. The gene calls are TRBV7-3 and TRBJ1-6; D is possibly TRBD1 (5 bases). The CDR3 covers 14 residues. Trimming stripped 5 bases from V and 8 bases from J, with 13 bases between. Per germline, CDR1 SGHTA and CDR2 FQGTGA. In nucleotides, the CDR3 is TGTGCCAGCAGCCCCGGGACGGATGATTCACCCCTCCACTTT. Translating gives CASSPGTDDSPLHF.

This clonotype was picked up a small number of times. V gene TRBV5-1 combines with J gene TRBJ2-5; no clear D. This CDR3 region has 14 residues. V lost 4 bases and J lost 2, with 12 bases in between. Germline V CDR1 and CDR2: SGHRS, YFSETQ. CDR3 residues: CASSMSTRQETQYF. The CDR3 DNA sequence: TGCGCCAGCAGCATGTCTACCAGACAAGAGACCCAGTACTTC.

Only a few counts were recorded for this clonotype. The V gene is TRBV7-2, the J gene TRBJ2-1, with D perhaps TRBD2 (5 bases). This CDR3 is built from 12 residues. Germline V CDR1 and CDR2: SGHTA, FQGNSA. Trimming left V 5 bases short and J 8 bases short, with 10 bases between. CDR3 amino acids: CASSAASYEQFF. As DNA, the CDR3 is TGTGCCAGCAGCGCTGCTAGCTATGAGCAGTTCTTC.

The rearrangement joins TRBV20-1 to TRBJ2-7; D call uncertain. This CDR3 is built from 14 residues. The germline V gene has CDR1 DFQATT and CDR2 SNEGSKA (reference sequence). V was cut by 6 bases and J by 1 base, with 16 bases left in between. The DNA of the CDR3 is TGCAGTGCCCACCGGCGTTCTGGTTCCTACGAGCAGTACTTC. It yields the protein CSAHRRSGSYEQYF.